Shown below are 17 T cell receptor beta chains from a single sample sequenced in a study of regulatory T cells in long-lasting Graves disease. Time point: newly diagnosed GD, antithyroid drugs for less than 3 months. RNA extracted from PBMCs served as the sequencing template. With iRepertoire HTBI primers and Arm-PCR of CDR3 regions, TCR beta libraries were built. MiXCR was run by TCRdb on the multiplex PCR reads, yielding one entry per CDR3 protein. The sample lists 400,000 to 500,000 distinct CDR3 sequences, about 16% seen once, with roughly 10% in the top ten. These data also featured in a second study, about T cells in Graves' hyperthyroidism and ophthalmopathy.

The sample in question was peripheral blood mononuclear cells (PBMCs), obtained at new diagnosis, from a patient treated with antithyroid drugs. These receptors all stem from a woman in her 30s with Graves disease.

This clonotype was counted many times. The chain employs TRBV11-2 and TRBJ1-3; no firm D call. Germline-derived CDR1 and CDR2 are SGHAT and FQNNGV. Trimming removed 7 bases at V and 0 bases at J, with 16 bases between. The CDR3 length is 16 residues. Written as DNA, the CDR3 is TGTGCCAGCACCCCAACAACAATAACCTCTGGAAACACCATATATTTT. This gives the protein CASTPTTITSGNTIYF.

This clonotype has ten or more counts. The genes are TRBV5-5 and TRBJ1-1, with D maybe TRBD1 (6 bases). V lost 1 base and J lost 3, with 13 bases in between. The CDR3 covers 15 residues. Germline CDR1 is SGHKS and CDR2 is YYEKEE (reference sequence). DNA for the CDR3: TGTGCCAGCAGCTTGAGCAGGGGTTGGGACACTGAAGCTTTCTTT. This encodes CASSLSRGWDTEAFF.

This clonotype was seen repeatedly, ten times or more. CDR3 region: CASTRGAGLRPQHF. Written as DNA, the CDR3 is TGTGCCAGCACCAGGGGGGCAGGGCTCCGGCCCCAGCATTTT. The chain combines TRBV2 with TRBJ1-5, with 7 bases that match TRBD1. This CDR3 has 14 amino acids. The germline V gene encodes CDR1 SNHLY and CDR2 FYNNEI. Germline trimming cut 7 bases from V and 9 bases from J; bases unmatched to any gene: 12.

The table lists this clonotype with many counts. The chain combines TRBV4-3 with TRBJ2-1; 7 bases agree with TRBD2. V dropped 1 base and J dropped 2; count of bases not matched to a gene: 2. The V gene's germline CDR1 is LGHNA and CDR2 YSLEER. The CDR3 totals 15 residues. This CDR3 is CASSQGGSPYNEQFF. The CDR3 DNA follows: TGCGCCAGCAGCCAAGGCGGGAGTCCCTACAATGAGCAGTTCTTC.

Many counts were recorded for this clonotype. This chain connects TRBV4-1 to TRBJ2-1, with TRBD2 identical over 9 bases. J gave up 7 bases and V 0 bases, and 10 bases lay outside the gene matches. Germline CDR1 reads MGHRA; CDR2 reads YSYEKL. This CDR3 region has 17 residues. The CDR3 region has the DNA TGCGCCAGCAGCCAAGATGGGGGGAAGCTAGCGGGGAATGAGCAGTTCTTC. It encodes CASSQDGGKLAGNEQFF.

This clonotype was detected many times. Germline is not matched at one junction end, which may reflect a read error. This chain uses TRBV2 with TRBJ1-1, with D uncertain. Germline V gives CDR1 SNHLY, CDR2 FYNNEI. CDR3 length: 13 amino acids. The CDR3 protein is CASSPAGDTEAFF. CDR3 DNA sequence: TGCGCCAGCAGCCCAGCGGGCGACACTGAAGCTTTCTTT. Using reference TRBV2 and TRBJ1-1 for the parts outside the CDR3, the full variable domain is EPEVTQTPSHQVTQMGQEVILRCVPISNHLYFYWYRQILGQKVEFLVSFYNNEISEKSEIFDDQFSVERPDGSNFTLKIRSTKLEDSAMYFCASSPAGDTEAFFGQGTRLTVV.

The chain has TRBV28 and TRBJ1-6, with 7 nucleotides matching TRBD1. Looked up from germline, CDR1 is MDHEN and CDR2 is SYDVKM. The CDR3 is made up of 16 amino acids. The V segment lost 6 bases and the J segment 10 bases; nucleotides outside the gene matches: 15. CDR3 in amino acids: CASRSPAQGGWSPLHF. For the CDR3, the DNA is TGTGCCAGCAGATCTCCCGCCCAGGGGGGGTGGTCACCCCTCCACTTT. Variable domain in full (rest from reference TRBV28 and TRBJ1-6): DVKVTQSSRYLVKRTGEKVFLECVQDMDHENMFWYRQDPGLGLRLIYFSYDVKMKEKGDIPEGYSVSREKKERFSLILESASTNQTSMYLCASRSPAQGGWSPLHFGNGTRLTVT.

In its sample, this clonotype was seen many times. CDR3 sequence reads: CASSPYTEAFF. The CDR3 bases are TGTGCCAGCAGCCCTTACACTGAAGCTTTCTTT. The chain has TRBV7-9 and TRBJ1-1; the D is unclear. The CDR3 runs 11 residues. Per the germline V gene, CDR1 is SEHNR and CDR2 is FQNEAQ (reference sequence). V lost 5 bases to trimming and J lost 3 bases, with 4 bases between them.

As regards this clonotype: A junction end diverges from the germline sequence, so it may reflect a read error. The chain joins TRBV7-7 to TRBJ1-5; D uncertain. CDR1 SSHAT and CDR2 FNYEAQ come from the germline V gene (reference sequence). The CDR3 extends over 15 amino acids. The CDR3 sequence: CASTPPEGYNQPQHF. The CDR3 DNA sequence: TGTGCTAGCACCCCACCCGAGGGCTACAATCAGCCCCAGCATTTT.

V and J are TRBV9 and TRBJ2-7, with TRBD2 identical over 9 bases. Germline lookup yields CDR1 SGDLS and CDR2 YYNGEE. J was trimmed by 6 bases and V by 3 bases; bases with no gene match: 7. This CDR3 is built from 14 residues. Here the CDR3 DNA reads TGTGCCAGCAGCGGTCCGGGACTAGCATCCGAGCAGTACTTC. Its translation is CASSGPGLASEQYF.

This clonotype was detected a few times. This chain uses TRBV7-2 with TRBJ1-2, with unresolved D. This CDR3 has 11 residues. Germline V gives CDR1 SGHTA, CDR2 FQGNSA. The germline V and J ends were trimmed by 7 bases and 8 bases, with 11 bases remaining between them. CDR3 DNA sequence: TGTGCCAGCACGGGTGGTTGGGGCTACACCTTC. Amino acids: CASTGGWGYTF.

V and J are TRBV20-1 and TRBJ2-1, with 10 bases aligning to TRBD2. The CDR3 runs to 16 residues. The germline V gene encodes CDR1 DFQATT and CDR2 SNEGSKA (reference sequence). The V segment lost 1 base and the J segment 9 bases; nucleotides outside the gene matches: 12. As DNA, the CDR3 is TGCAGTGCTAGAGTCTATCCTAGCGGGAGTTATAGTGAGCAGTTCTTC. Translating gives CSARVYPSGSYSEQFF.

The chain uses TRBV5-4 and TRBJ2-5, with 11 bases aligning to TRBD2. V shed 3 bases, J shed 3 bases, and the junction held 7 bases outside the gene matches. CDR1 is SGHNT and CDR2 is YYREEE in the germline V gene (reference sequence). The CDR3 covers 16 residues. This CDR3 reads CASSSMMTSGEETQYF. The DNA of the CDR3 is TGTGCCAGCAGCTCAATGATGACTAGCGGGGAAGAGACCCAGTACTTC.

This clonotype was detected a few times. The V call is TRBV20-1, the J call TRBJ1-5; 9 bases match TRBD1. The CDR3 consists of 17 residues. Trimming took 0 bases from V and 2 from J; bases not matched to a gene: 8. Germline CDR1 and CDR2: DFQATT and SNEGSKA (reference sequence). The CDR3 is CSARESSGQGGNQPQHF. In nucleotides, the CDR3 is TGCAGTGCTAGAGAGAGTTCGGGACAGGGAGGCAATCAGCCCCAGCATTTT.

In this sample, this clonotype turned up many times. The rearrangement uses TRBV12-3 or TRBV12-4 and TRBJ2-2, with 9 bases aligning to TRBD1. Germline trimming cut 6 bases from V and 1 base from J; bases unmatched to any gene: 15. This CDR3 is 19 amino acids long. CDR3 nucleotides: TGTGCCAGCAGCTCTCCTTCCCGTTGGACAGGGGAGAACACCGGGGAGCTGTTTTTT. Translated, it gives CASSSPSRWTGENTGELFF.

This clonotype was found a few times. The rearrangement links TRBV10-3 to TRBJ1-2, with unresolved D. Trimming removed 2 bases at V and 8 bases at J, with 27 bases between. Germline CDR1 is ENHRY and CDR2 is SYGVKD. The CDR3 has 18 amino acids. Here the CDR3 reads CAISEQREIYLPSVGYTF. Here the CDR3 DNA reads TGTGCCATCAGTGAGCAACGGGAGATCTACTTACCGTCGGTCGGCTACACCTTC.

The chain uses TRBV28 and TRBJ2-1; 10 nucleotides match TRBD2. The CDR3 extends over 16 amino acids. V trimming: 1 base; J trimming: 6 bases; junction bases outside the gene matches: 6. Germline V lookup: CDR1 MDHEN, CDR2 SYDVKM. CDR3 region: CASSLFVTSGFNEQFF. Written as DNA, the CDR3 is TGTGCCAGCAGTTTATTTGTGACTAGCGGGTTCAATGAGCAGTTCTTC.